The clone carrying this T cell receptor beta chain was observed a few times. Losses at the gene ends were 3 bases for V and 8 bases for J; bases not matched to a gene: 6. There are 14 residues in the CDR3. Per the germline V gene, CDR1 is MNHEY and CDR2 is SMNVEV (reference sequence). This specimen belongs to a study of T cell repertoires in cytomegalovirus infection. Via MiXCR, TCRdb re-called the reads, giving one row per CDR3 protein. The sample includes 200,000 to 300,000 distinct CDR3 sequences, roughly 10% of them seen just once. This chain joins TRBV27 and TRBJ2-1, with 8 positions matching TRBD2. The sequence was obtained from a human donor in good health (CMV status not recorded). Some clones in this sample may be carry-over from other donors' samples. Sequencing was done on a sample of PBMCs. In DNA, the CDR3 is TGTGCCAGCAGTTTGCCGGGAGGGCCCCATGAGCAGTTCTTC. It is translated as CASSLPGGPHEQFF.